This T cell receptor beta chain appears in the sequencing data of a study of vaccination and CD4 T cells after COVID-19. Study information: Post-vaccination specimens were collected at a median of approximately 72 days following dose two (range 14 to 241).

This clonotype showed up just a few times. Its antigen is unknown. The Oncomine TCR Beta short-read assay was what sequenced the DNA obtained from cultured CD4+ T cells. Investigators isolated genomic DNA from cultured CD4+ T cells. TCRdb re-analysed the PCR reads in MiXCR, keeping a single row per CDR3 protein. The data contain about 20,000 distinct CDR3 sequences, about 56% of them seen just once; the ten biggest clones take up around 10%. Described treatment: roughly ten-day PBMC culture with coronavirus spike peptide pools or control peptides (ViraFEST assay). Peptide pools at approximately 9.9 ug/ml and IL-2 at 8.5 to 10 IU/ml were added to cultures of roughly 2.2 million PBMCs per well. The CDR3 spans 12 residues. V was clipped by 4 bases and J by 4 bases, with 7 bases between them. Germline values: CDR1 LGHNT, CDR2 FRNRAP.

Sequences were obtained from CD4+ T cells from blood, cultured in vitro. The chain couples TRBV12-5 to TRBJ1-1; tentative D call: TRBD1 (5 bases). The sequence derives from a human donor who had recovered from COVID-19. CDR3 DNA: TGTGCTAGTGGTTCAGGGCCCACTGAAGCTTTCTTT. Protein sequence: CASGSGPTEAFF.